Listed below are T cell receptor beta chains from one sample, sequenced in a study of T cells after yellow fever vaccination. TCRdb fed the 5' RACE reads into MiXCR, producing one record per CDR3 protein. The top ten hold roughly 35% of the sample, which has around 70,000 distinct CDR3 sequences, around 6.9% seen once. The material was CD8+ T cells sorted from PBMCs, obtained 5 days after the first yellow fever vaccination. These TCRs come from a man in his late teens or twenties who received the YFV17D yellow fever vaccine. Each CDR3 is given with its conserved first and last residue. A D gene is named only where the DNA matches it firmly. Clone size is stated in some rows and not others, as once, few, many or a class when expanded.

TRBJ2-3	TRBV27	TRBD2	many	TGTGCCAGCAGTCCGGGACTAGCGGCCTCTACGCAGTATTTT	CASSPGLAASTQYF
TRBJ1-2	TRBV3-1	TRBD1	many	TGTGCCAGCGGGACAGGGGAGCTCTATGGCTACACCTTC	CASGTGELYGYTF
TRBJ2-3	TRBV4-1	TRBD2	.	TGCGCCAGCAGCCCCCGGGGACTAGGGGGGGGCACAGATACGCAGTATTTT	CASSPRGLGGGTDTQYF
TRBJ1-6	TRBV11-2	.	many	TGTGCCAGCAGCTCGTCGGGGTTCAGGGGCTCCTATAATTCACCCCTCCACTTT	CASSSSGFRGSYNSPLHF
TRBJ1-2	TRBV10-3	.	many	TGTGCCATCAGTCCCTCAGGGGAAAACTATGGCTACACCTTC	CAISPSGENYGYTF
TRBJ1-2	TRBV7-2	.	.	TGTGCCAGCAGCCTCGGGCATGGCTACACCTTC	CASSLGHGYTF
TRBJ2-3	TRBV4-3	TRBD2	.	TGCGCCAGCAGCCATGACCACCCTGTTCTAGCGGGTAGCACAGATACGCAGTATTTT	CASSHDHPVLAGSTDTQYF
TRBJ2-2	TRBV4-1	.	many	TGCGCCAGCAGCAGGATACAAGGGGAGAACACCGGGGAGCTGTTTTTT	CASSRIQGENTGELFF
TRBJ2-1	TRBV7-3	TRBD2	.	TGTGCCAGCAGCTTAACTGGACTAGTTTTCAATGAGCAGTTCTTC	CASSLTGLVFNEQFF
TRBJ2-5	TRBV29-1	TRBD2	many	TGCAGCGTGGGACGAACCGGGACTAGCGGGGTTTGGGAGACCCAGTACTTC	CSVGRTGTSGVWETQYF
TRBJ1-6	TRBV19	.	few	TGTGCCAGTAGTGGGGGGTCACCCCTCCACTTT	CASSGGSPLHF
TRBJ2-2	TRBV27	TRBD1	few	TGTGCCAGCGCTAGGGGACAGGGTGTCGGGGAGCTGTTTTTT	CASARGQGVGELFF
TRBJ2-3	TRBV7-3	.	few	TGTGCCAGCAGCTTAACGGCTAGCAGGGGATACACAGATACGCAGTATTTT	CASSLTASRGYTDTQYF
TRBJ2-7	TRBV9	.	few	TGTGCCAGCAGCGTAGTGCCTGGGATGGGCTACGAGCAGTACTTC	CASSVVPGMGYEQYF
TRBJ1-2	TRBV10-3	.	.	TGTGCCATCAGTGAGGGGGAGGCGCGAGGCTACACCTTC	CAISEGEARGYTF
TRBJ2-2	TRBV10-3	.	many	TGTGCCATCGGTAGAGGGGGGAACACCGGGGAGCTGTTTTTT	CAIGRGGNTGELFF
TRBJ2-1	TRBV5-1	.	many	TGCGCCAGCAGCTTGGGTAAGGGCGGCAGCTCCTACAATGAGCAGTTCTTC	CASSLGKGGSSYNEQFF
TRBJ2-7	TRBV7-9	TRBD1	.	TGTGCCAGCAGCCCACCCCAGGGACAGGGGAGCTACGAGCAGTACTTC	CASSPPQGQGSYEQYF
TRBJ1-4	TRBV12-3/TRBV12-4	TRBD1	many	TGTGCCAGCAGATTCACCGGGACAGGGATTGAAAAACTGTTTTTT	CASRFTGTGIEKLFF
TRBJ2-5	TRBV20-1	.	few	TGCAGTGCTAGGTGGAGGGGGCCTTACCAAGAGACCCAGTACTTC	CSARWRGPYQETQYF
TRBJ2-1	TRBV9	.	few	TGTGCCAGCAGCGGGGGGCGGTCCTACAATGAGCAGTTCTTC	CASSGGRSYNEQFF
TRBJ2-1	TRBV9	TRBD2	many	TGTGCCAGCACAGCGGGGGGGACCGCTGAGCAGTTCTTC	CASTAGGTAEQFF
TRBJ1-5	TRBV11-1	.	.	TGTGCCAGCAGCTTAGAGGTGAATCAGCCCCAGCATTTT	CASSLEVNQPQHF
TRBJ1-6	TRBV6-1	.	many	TGTGCCAGCAGTCCTAGAGGGCCCGAGAATAATTCACCCCTCCACTTT	CASSPRGPENNSPLHF
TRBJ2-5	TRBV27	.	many	TGTGCCAGCAGACAGTCTTGGGGGTGGGAGACCCAGTACTTC	CASRQSWGWETQYF
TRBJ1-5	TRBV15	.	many	TGTGCCACCAGCAGAGATTGGGCAGGGAATCAGCCCCAGCATTTT	CATSRDWAGNQPQHF
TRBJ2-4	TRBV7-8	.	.	TGTGCCAGCAGCACCGCGTCGGGGGCAGGAAACATTCAGTACTTC	CASSTASGAGNIQYF
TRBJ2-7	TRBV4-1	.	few	TGCGCCAGCAGCCAGCGAGGAGGATCCTCCTACGAGCAGTACTTC	CASSQRGGSSYEQYF
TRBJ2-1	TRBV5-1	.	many	TGCGCCAGCAGCTTGGTCGGGGGCCCTCGGAATGAGCAGTTCTTC	CASSLVGGPRNEQFF
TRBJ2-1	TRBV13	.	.	TGTGCCAGCAGCTTAGAAGGTCTAGCGAGCGATGAGCAGTTCTTC	CASSLEGLASDEQFF
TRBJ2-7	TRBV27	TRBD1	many	TGTGCCAGCAGAGGACAGGGGTACTACGAGCAGTACTTC	CASRGQGYYEQYF
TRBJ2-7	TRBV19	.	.	TGTGCCAGTAGTATCTCAGGGATTCTTCGTTCCTACGAGCAGTACTTC	CASSISGILRSYEQYF
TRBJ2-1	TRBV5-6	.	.	TGTGCCAGGAGCCCCGGGCTAGCCCTCAATGAGCAGTTCTTC	CARSPGLALNEQFF
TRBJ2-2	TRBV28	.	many	TGTGCCAGCAGTTTTGCGAAGAGCCAACCGAACACCGGGGAGCTGTTTTTT	CASSFAKSQPNTGELFF
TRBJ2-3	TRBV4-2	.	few	TGTGCCAGCAGCCAAGATCAGACAGATACGCAGTATTTT	CASSQDQTDTQYF
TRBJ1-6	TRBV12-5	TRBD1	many	TGTGCTAGTGGTTTGGTTTTAGGGGGCAATTCACCCCTCCACTTT	CASGLVLGGNSPLHF
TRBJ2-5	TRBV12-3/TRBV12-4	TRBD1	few	TGTGCCAGCGGGAACAGGGGTTGGTGGGAGACCCAGTACTTC	CASGNRGWWETQYF
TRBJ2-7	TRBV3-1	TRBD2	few	TGTGCCAGCAGCTCGGGACTAGCGGGGGGAGACGAGCAGTACTTC	CASSSGLAGGDEQYF
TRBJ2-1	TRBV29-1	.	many	TGCAGCGTTGAAGGCGGGACCTCCGCCTACAATGAGCAGTTCTTC	CSVEGGTSAYNEQFF
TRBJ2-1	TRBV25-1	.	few	TGTGCCAGCAGTGAATCGGGTTTCAACAATGAGCAGTTCTTC	CASSESGFNNEQFF
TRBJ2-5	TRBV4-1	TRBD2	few	TGCGCCAGCAGCCAAGTCCCTGGGGAGGGACTAGCGGGGGACCAAGAGACCCAGTACTTC	CASSQVPGEGLAGDQETQYF
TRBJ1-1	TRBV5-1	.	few	TGCGCCAGCAGCTTTCCCGGCAGCCCTGAAGCTTTCTTT	CASSFPGSPEAFF
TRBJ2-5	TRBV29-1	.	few	TGCAGCGTTGATAATTATGGATCTACTACATCCCGAGAGACCCAGTACTTC	CSVDNYGSTTSRETQYF
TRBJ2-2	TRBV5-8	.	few	TGTGCCAGCAGCGGGGGGCCGGTGACCGGGGAGCTGTTTTTT	CASSGGPVTGELFF
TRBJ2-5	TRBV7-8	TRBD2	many	TGTGCCAGCAGCGCAGAGAGTGGACTAGGGGAGACCCAGTACTTC	CASSAESGLGETQYF
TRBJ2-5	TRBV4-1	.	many	TGCGCCAGCAGCCCCCTCCCGGGGAAAGAGACCCAGTACTTC	CASSPLPGKETQYF
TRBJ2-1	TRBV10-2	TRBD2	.	TGCGCCAGCCTGCCCGGGACTAGCATTGCCAATGAGCAGTTCTTC	CASLPGTSIANEQFF
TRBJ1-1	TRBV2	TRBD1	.	TGTGCCAGCACTTCCCCGGGACAGGGGACTGAAGCTTTCTTT	CASTSPGQGTEAFF
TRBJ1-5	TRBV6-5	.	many	TGTGCCAGCAGTTACAGGGCTGGGAATGAATACAATCAGCCCCAGCATTTT	CASSYRAGNEYNQPQHF